Each of the 4 T cell receptor beta chains below was sequenced from the same sample in a study of radiotherapy plus CTLA-4 blockade in lung cancer. TCRdb keeps only in-frame clones here, not all; method: immunoSEQ multiplex PCR. The sample yields approximately 50,000 clones, 82% seen once. The material was peripheral blood, obtained from a patient treated with radiotherapy plus ipilimumab. These receptors came from a human donor with non-small cell lung cancer whose response to radiotherapy plus ipilimumab could not be evaluated.

This clone was picked up one time. The V call is TRBV18, the J call TRBJ2-7, with 12 positions matching TRBD2. Germline-derived CDR1 and CDR2 are KGHSH and LQKENI. The trim removed 3 bases at V and 3 bases at J, leaving 3 bases unmatched. CDR3 length equals 15 residues. The CDR3 region has the DNA TGTGCCAGCTCACCGAAACTAGCGGGAGGCTACGAGCAGTACTTC. It yields the protein CASSPKLAGGYEQYF. Filled out from reference TRBV18 and TRBJ2-7, the complete variable domain reads NAGVMQNPRHLVRRRGQEARLRCSPMKGHSHVYWYRQLPEEGLKFMVYLQKENIIDESGMPKERFSAEFPKEGPSILRIQQVVRGDSAAYFCASSPKLAGGYEQYFGPGTRLTVT.

The chain couples TRBV19 to TRBJ1-1, with TRBD1 as a possible D gene (6 bases). Per germline, CDR1 LNHDA and CDR2 SQIVND (reference sequence). Trimming shortened V by 5 bases and J by 3 bases, and 13 bases separated the two germline ends. There are 14 residues in the CDR3. As DNA, the CDR3 is TGTGCCAGTAGTGACGGACAGTCCTACACTGAAGCTTTCTTT. It translates to CASSDGQSYTEAFF.

CDR3: CASSQRTGGSEKLFF. The DNA for the CDR3 is TGTGCCAGCAGCCAGCGGACAGGGGGCAGTGAAAAACTGTTTTTT. This chain joins TRBV14 and TRBJ1-4; TRBD1 matches at 11 bases. The CDR3 is 15 amino acids. The V gene end was trimmed by 3 bases and the J gene end by 7 bases; junction bases not matched to a gene: 4. Germline V lookup: CDR1 SGHDN, CDR2 FVKESK.

Only one count was recorded for this clone. The chain links TRBV5-6 to TRBJ1-2; a weak D match, TRBD1 (6 bases). The CDR3 spans 15 residues. Trimming took off 1 base at V and 2 bases at J, with 12 bases between the two ends. The germline CDR1 and CDR2 sequences are SGHDT and YYEEEE. The CDR3 loop is CASSLWGQENYGYTF. CDR3 coding DNA: TGTGCCAGCAGCTTGTGGGGGCAGGAAAACTATGGCTACACCTTC.